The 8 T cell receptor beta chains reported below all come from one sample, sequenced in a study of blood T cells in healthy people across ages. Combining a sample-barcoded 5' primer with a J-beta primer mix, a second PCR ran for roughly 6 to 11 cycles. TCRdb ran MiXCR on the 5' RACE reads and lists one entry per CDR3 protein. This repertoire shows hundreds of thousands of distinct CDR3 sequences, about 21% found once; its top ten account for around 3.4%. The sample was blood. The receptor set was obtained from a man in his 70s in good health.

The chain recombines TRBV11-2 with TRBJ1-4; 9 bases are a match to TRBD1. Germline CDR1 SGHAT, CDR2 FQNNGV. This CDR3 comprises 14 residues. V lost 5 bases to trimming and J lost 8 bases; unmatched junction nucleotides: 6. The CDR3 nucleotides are TGTGCCAGCAGCGTGTCGGGACAGGGCGAAAAACTGTTTTTT. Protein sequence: CASSVSGQGEKLFF.

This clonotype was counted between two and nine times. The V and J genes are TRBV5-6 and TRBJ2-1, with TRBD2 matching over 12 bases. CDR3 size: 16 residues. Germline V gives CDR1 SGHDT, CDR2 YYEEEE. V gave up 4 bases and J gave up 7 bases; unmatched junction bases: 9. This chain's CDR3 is CASSRRLAGVINEQFF. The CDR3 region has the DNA TGTGCCAGCAGCCGGAGACTAGCGGGAGTGATAAATGAGCAGTTCTTC.

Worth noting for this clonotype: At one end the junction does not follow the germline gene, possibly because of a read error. CDR3 residues: CAGSLEGALVAFF. The CDR3 DNA sequence: TGTGCCGGCAGCTTAGAGGGGGCGCTTGTGGCTTTCTTT. This chain uses TRBV7-2 with TRBJ1-1; 7 nucleotides line up with TRBD1. Germline loops: CDR1 SGHTA, CDR2 FQGNSA. This CDR3 is 13 amino acids long.

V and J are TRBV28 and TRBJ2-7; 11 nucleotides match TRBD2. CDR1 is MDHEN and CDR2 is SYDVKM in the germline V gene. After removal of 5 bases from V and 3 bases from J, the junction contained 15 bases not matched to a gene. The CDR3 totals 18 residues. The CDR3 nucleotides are TGTGCCAGCAGTACCGGGACTAGCGGCCTATCCTTATTCTACGAGCAGTACTTC. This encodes CASSTGTSGLSLFYEQYF.

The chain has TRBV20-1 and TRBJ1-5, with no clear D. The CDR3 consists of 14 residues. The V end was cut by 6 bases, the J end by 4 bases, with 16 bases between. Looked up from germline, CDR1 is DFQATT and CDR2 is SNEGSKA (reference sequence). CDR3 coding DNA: TGCAGTGCCGCCTCCAGAGGCAGTAATCAGCCCCAGCATTTT. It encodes CSAASRGSNQPQHF.

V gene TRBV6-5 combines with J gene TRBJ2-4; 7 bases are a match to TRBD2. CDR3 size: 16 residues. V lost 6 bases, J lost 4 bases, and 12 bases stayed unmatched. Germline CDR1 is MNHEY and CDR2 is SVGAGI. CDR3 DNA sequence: TGTGCCAGCAGCAGGACTAGTGGGAGGATAAAAAACATTCAGTACTTC. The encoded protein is CASSRTSGRIKNIQYF.

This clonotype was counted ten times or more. The CDR3 loop is CASKGASGTSETQYF. The CDR3 region has the DNA TGTGCCAGTAAGGGGGCTAGCGGGACTTCAGAGACCCAGTACTTC. The chain links TRBV28 to TRBJ2-5; 9 nucleotides match TRBD2. The junction had 12 bases not matched to a gene; V was cut back by 9 bases and J by 4 bases. Per germline, CDR1 MDHEN and CDR2 SYDVKM. The CDR3 is 15 amino acids. The full variable domain, in which reference TRBV28 and TRBJ2-5 provide the parts outside the CDR3, is DVKVTQSSRYLVKRTGEKVFLECVQDMDHENMFWYRQDPGLGLRLIYFSYDVKMKEKGDIPEGYSVSREKKERFSLILESASTNQTSMYLCASKGASGTSETQYFGPGTRLLVL.

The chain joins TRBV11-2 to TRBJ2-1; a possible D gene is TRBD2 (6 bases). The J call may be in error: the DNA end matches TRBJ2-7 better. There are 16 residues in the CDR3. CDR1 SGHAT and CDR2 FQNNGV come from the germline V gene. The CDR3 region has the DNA TGTGCCAGCAGCTTATCTCGCGGGGCAAGCCCCTACGAGCAGTACTTC. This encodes CASSLSRGASPYEQYF.